The following is a T cell receptor beta chain sequence with its context. As yet, its antigen is unknown. The data originate from a study of T cell responses to AZD1222 COVID-19 vaccine. Findings of the study overall: Among the donors, most were white British and more were female, and clonal diversity was possibly underestimated. Among those given AZD1222, only 5 to 7 were seropositive at baseline.

V shed 4 bases and J 0 bases; nucleotides not matched to a gene: 3. Germline V gene lookup returns CDR1 SGHNT and CDR2 YYREEE (reference sequence). The CDR3 loop spans 15 amino acids. Method: immunoSEQ multiplex PCR; TCRdb's copy keeps in-frame clones and lacks some. The sample lists more than 100,000 clones, 70% to 90% occurring once. Material: peripheral blood, obtained on day 0 of AZD1222 vaccination. The sequence came from an adult in good health. The chain joins TRBV5-4 to TRBJ1-2, with 10 bases matching TRBD1. This CDR3 reads CASSRDRGANYGYTF. The CDR3 DNA sequence: TGTGCCAGCAGCCGGGACAGGGGAGCTAACTATGGCTACACCTTC.